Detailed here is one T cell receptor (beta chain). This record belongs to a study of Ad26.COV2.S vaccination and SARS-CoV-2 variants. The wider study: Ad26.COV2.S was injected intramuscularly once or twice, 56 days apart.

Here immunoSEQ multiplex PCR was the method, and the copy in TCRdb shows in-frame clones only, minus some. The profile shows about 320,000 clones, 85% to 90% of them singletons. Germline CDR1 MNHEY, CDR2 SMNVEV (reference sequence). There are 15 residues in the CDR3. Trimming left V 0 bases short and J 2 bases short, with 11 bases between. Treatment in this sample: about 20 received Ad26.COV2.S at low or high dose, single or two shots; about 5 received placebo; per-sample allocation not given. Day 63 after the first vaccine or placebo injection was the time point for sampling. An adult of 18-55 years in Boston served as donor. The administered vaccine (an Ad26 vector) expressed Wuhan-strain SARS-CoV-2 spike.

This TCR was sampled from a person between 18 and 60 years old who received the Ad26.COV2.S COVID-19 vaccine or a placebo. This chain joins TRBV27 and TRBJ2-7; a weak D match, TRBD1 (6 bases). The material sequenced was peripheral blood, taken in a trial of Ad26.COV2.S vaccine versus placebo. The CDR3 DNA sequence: TGTGCCAGCAGTTTATCCCCGGACAGAGCCTACGAGCAGTACTTC. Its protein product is CASSLSPDRAYEQYF.